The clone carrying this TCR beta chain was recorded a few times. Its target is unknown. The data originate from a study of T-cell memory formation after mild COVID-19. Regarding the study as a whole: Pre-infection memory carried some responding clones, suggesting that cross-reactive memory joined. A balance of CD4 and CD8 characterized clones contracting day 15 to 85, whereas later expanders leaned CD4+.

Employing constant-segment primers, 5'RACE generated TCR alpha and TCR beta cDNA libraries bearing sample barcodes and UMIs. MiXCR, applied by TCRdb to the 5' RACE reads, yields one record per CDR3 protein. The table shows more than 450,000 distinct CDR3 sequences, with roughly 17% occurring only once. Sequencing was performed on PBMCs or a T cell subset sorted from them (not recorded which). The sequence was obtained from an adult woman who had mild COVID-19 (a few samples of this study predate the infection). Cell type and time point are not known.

The CDR3 loop is CASSLGLAAFSYEQYF. The CDR3 region has the DNA TGTGCCAGCAGCTTAGGACTAGCGGCCTTCTCCTACGAGCAGTACTTC. The chain combines TRBV7-9 with TRBJ2-7, with 9 bases identical to TRBD2. V trimming: 1 base; J trimming: 0 bases; junction bases outside the gene matches: 4. The CDR3 is 16 residues long. Germline assignment: CDR1 SEHNR and CDR2 FQNEAQ (reference sequence).